This passage covers 19 T cell receptor beta chains from one sample sequenced in a study of post-analysis software for immune sequencing data. TCR beta cDNA libraries had unique molecular identifiers. TCRdb re-derived calls from the PCR reads in MiXCR, one entry per CDR3 protein. The sample holds about 260,000 distinct CDR3 sequences; 30% to 45% are singletons and the top ten take under 5.5%. Their antigen targets remain unknown. General study points: A handful of TRBV segments (TRBV5-6, TRBV5-1 and TRBV20-1 among them) occurred more frequently in patients than in controls.

Input material: blood. The receptors come from a girl between 10 and 17 years old with multiple sclerosis.

This clonotype has at least ten counts. This chain connects TRBV6-5 to TRBJ2-5; D remains unclear. CDR1 MNHEY and CDR2 SVGAGI come from the germline V gene. CDR3 length equals 13 residues. With 4 bases removed from V and 5 bases from J, the gap between germline ends came to 11 bases. This CDR3 reads CASSWPGVETQYF. CDR3 DNA: TGTGCCAGCAGTTGGCCTGGAGTGGAGACCCAGTACTTC.

This chain connects TRBV4-2 to TRBJ2-7; 10 bases align to TRBD2. The CDR3 runs to 18 residues. V dropped 3 bases and J dropped 0; count of bases not matched to a gene: 11. CDR1 is LGHNA, CDR2 YNFKEQ, per germline. CDR3 residues: CASSHIGTSERSSYEQYF. CDR3 sequence (DNA): TGTGCCAGCAGCCACATTGGGACTAGCGAAAGGAGCTCCTACGAGCAGTACTTC.

This clonotype was detected once. This chain connects TRBV7-8 to TRBJ2-1, with D unresolved. Looked up from germline, CDR1 is SGHVS and CDR2 is FQNEAQ. The V end lost 5 bases, the J end lost 0 bases, and 17 bases lay between the germline ends. This CDR3 has 17 residues. CDR3 sequence reads: CASSTPAGVSSYNEQFF. In DNA, the CDR3 is TGTGCCAGCAGCACCCCGGCTGGGGTCAGCTCCTACAATGAGCAGTTCTTC.

The table lists this clonotype with many counts. V gene TRBV1 combines with J gene TRBJ2-5; the table's D gene call, TRBD1, was not cross checked with the DNA. TRBV1 is listed as a pseudogene. The CDR3 consists of 12 residues. The CDR3 nucleotides are TGCACCAGCTGGACAGGGGGGGAGACCCAGTACTTC. Translating it yields CTSWTGGETQYF.

This clonotype was counted ten times or more. The rearrangement uses TRBV4-2 and TRBJ2-5; D gene unclear. The V end was cut by 0 bases, the J end by 4 bases, with 9 bases between. Germline-derived CDR1 and CDR2 are LGHNA and YNFKEQ. The CDR3 spans 14 residues. CDR3 in DNA: TGTGCCAGCAGCCAAGATACACTGGGAGAGACCCAGTACTTC. Translating it yields CASSQDTLGETQYF.

This clonotype was seen more than once but under ten times. A much larger clone lies one base from this, so it may be a read error. The rearrangement joins TRBV4-1 to TRBJ2-5, with unresolved D. The germline V and J ends were trimmed by 1 base and 11 bases, with 11 bases remaining between them. The germline V gene encodes CDR1 MGHRA and CDR2 YSYEKL. This CDR3 contains 12 residues. This chain's CDR3 is CASSQVQSEQYF. The DNA for the CDR3 is TGCGCCAGCAGCCAAGTGCAATCTGAGCAGTACTTC.

A remark on this clonotype: At one of its ends the junction is not consistent with the germline gene, which may arise from a read error. This chain links TRBV28 with TRBJ1-4; D is unclear. Germline CDR1 MDHEN, CDR2 SYDVKM. The CDR3 length is 13 residues. CDR3 protein: CASFRTLNEKRFF. CDR3 DNA: TGTGCCAGCTTCCGGACCTTAAATGAAAAACGGTTTTTT.

This clonotype has a handful of counts. This chain uses TRBV4-1 with TRBJ1-3; 9 nucleotides align to TRBD1. V was pared by 0 bases and J by 7 bases, with 7 bases of the junction left unmatched. The CDR3 has 16 residues. From germline, CDR1 is MGHRA and CDR2 YSYEKL. The CDR3 sequence: CASSQEEQGARNTIYF. The CDR3 coding sequence is TGCGCCAGCAGCCAAGAAGAACAGGGGGCGCGTAACACCATATATTTT.

CDR3 in amino acids: CASTEPNTGELFF. DNA of the CDR3: TGTGCCAGCACGGAACCGAACACCGGGGAGCTGTTTTTT. The V call is TRBV27, the J call TRBJ2-2; D ambiguous. V was cut by 7 bases and J by 0 bases, with 6 bases left in between. Germline V gene data show CDR1 as MNHEY and CDR2 as SMNVEV (reference sequence). The CDR3 length is 13 residues.

The chain has TRBV24-1 and TRBJ2-3; 12 nucleotides line up with TRBD1. The trim removed 12 bases at V and 5 bases at J, leaving 5 bases unmatched. CDR1 and CDR2 (germline): KGHDR, SFDVKD. The CDR3 contains 13 residues. The DNA of the CDR3 is TGTGCCGCCGGGACAGGGGGCCTAGATACGCAGTATTTT. Translated, it gives CAAGTGGLDTQYF.

J is TRBJ1-1 and V is TRBV3-1; D gene uncertain. The CDR3 has 12 residues. Trimming cost V 7 bases and J 2 bases, with 8 bases left between them. From germline, CDR1 is LGHDT and CDR2 YNNKEL (reference sequence). This chain's CDR3 is CASISANTEAFF. The CDR3 DNA reads TGTGCCAGCATCTCCGCTAACACTGAAGCTTTCTTT.

CDR3 loop: CATSESGLAGARELFF. The CDR3 coding sequence is TGTGCCACCAGTGAGTCGGGACTAGCGGGAGCCAGGGAGCTGTTTTTT. The chain employs TRBV24-1 and TRBJ2-2; 14 bases line up with TRBD2. The CDR3 is 16 amino acids. Germline V gene sequence: CDR1 KGHDR, CDR2 SFDVKD. The V gene end was trimmed by 4 bases and the J gene end by 9 bases; junction bases not matched to a gene: 6.

The table lists this clonotype with a few counts. Given a much more abundant clone one base away, this may be a read error. The CDR3 DNA sequence: TGCGCCAGCAGCCGCTCCGGGACAGGGCGATATGGCTACACCTTC. Translation: CASSRSGTGRYGYTF. V gene TRBV4-1 combines with J gene TRBJ1-2; 9 nucleotides match TRBD1. The germline CDR1 and CDR2 sequences are MGHRA and YSYEKL. V lost 4 bases, J lost 5 bases, and 8 bases stayed unmatched. This CDR3 is 15 amino acids long.

On this clonotype: The junction departs from the called germline gene at one end, perhaps through a read error. The chain recombines TRBV5-1 with TRBJ1-4, with 8 bases that match TRBD1. The CDR3 runs to 13 residues. CDR1 and CDR2 from the germline V gene are SGHRS and YFSETQ. The chain's CDR3 is CASDQGAYERLFF. As DNA, the CDR3 is TGCGCCAGCGATCAGGGGGCGTATGAAAGACTGTTTTTT.

A remark on this clonotype: At one end the junction does not follow the germline gene, possibly because of a read error. The chain recombines TRBV13 with TRBJ2-7; unclear D gene. Germline V CDR1 and CDR2: PRHDT, FYEKMQ (reference sequence). CDR3 size: 13 residues. The CDR3 here is CAGSLRGAWEQYF. DNA for the CDR3: TGTGCCGGCAGCTTGAGAGGAGCATGGGAGCAGTACTTC.

Of note for this clonotype: A single base separates this from a much larger clone, so it may be a read error. The chain joins TRBV12-3 or TRBV12-4 to TRBJ1-1; no definite D call. The CDR3 is 12 amino acids. The CDR3 DNA reads TGTGCCGGCAGTTCGCGTGGGACTGAAGCTTTCTTT. Translation gives CAGSSRGTEAFF.

This sequence joins TRBV6-6 and TRBJ1-1; 8 bases line up with TRBD1. Germline values: CDR1 MNHNY, CDR2 SVGAGI (reference sequence). This CDR3 has 15 amino acids. The ends lost 5 bases at V and 2 bases at J; junction bases unmatched: 7. Here the CDR3 reads CASSGRTGRNTEAFF. As DNA, the CDR3 is TGTGCCAGCAGTGGAAGGACAGGGCGTAACACTGAAGCTTTCTTT.

The sample holds a few counts of this clonotype. The DNA of the CDR3 is TGTGCCAGCACCCTGACAGGCGGGACGAACACCGGGGAGCTGTTTTTT. This sequence encodes CASTLTGGTNTGELFF. V gene TRBV7-2 combines with J gene TRBJ2-2; D is perhaps TRBD1 or TRBD2 (6 bases each). Germline assignment: CDR1 SGHTA and CDR2 FQGNSA. Trimming stripped 7 bases from V and 0 bases from J, with 15 bases between. CDR3 length: 16 amino acids.

This clonotype showed up many times. The genes are TRBV20-1 and TRBJ2-3; the D gene is possibly TRBD2 (6 bases). Germline loops: CDR1 DFQATT, CDR2 SNEGSKA (reference sequence). Trimming removed 1 base from V and 3 bases from J, with 8 bases in between. The CDR3 runs 13 residues. CDR3 protein: CSARAAGTDTQYF. CDR3 in DNA: TGCAGTGCTAGAGCGGCGGGGACAGATACGCAGTATTTT.